A single sample gave rise to the 26 T cell receptor beta chains below, sequenced in a study of CD8+CD57+ T cells in acquired aplastic anemia. The use of genomic DNA as template underpinned the TCR beta VDJ and CDR3 profiling. TCRdb redid the calling of the reads with MiXCR, one entry per CDR3 protein. The sample has about 130,000 distinct CDR3 sequences, less than 45% seen once. Input material: sorted CD4+, CD8+, or CD8+CD57+ T cells (not recorded which) from PBMCs. These receptors came from a human donor in good health, serving as a control.

This chain connects TRBV4-1 to TRBJ2-7; D is possibly TRBD1 (5 bases). The CDR3 loop spans 15 amino acids. Per the germline V gene, CDR1 is MGHRA and CDR2 is YSYEKL. V was clipped by 1 base and J by 2 bases, with 12 bases between them. CDR3 DNA: TGCGCCAGCAGCCAAGCTTCAGGGCCTACCTACGAGCAGTACTTC. Its protein is CASSQASGPTYEQYF.

The J gene is TRBJ2-3, the V gene TRBV29-1, with 8 bases that match TRBD1. The junction had 6 bases not matched to a gene; V was cut back by 3 bases and J by 4 bases. This CDR3 is 14 amino acids long. Germline values: CDR1 SQVTM, CDR2 ANQGSEA. CDR3 DNA: TGCAGCGTTGAGGACAGGGTGGTTCCAGATACGCAGTATTTT. This encodes CSVEDRVVPDTQYF.

This chain links TRBV25-1 with TRBJ1-2; no reliable D call. The length of the CDR3 is 21 residues. Germline V lookup: CDR1 MGHDK, CDR2 SYGVNS. Trimming removed 1 base from V and 0 bases from J, with 27 bases in between. The CDR3 coding sequence is TGTGCCAGCAGTGAATGGGTGCCTGTGGAAATGACGCCATTAACTAACTATGGCTACACCTTC. This encodes CASSEWVPVEMTPLTNYGYTF.

This clonotype was detected ten times or more. CDR3 DNA sequence: TGCAGCGTTGAATGGGGTCAAGATACGCAGTATTTT. Amino acids: CSVEWGQDTQYF. The chain couples TRBV29-1 to TRBJ2-3; D not resolved. This CDR3 spans 12 amino acids. Germline CDR1 SQVTM, CDR2 ANQGSEA. The V and J ends lost 2 bases and 5 bases respectively, with 8 bases between them.

The CDR3 nucleotides read TGTGCCACCAGTCTTGGGCGATCCAATCAGCCCCAGCATTTT. Translated: CATSLGRSNQPQHF. The rearrangement uses TRBV24-1 and TRBJ1-5; unclear D gene. The CDR3 is made up of 14 amino acids. The V end lost 6 bases, the J end lost 3 bases, and 11 bases lay between the germline ends. Germline assignment: CDR1 KGHDR and CDR2 SFDVKD.

Regarding this clonotype: Sequence at one end of the junction differs from germline and may be a read error. This sequence joins TRBV30 and TRBJ2-5; either TRBD1 or TRBD2 may fit D (5 bases each). Germline CDR1 and CDR2: GTSNPN and SVGIG (reference sequence). There are 14 residues in the CDR3. The CDR3 DNA is TGTGCCTGGAGTAGGGGTAGAGGGCAAGAGACCCAGTGCTTC. Translation gives CAWSRGRGQETQCF.

This clonotype has a count of ten or more. This chain joins TRBV7-9 and TRBJ1-1; the match to TRBD1 covers 12 bases. Trimming removed 2 bases from V and 13 bases from J; junction bases left unmatched: 5. Germline values: CDR1 SEHNR, CDR2 FQNEAQ (reference sequence). The CDR3 has 13 amino acids. The DNA of the CDR3 is TGTGCCAGCAGCTTAACGGGACAGGGGGCGGGTTTCTTT. This translates into CASSLTGQGAGFF.

This clonotype was seen at least ten times. The V call is TRBV30, the J call TRBJ2-7; 8 bases align to TRBD2. Germline V gene data show CDR1 as GTSNPN and CDR2 as SVGIG (reference sequence). The CDR3 consists of 13 residues. The J segment lost 12 bases and the V segment lost 3 bases, leaving 13 bases of the junction unmatched. CDR3 in DNA: TGTGCCTGGAGCCTGTCCGGAATAGCGGGGCCGTACTTC. It translates to CAWSLSGIAGPYF.

This clonotype was detected ten times or more. The chain carries TRBV5-8 and TRBJ2-7; perhaps D is TRBD1 or TRBD2 (6 bases each). Trimming left V 0 bases short and J 6 bases short, with 16 bases between. The CDR3 runs to 15 residues. Germline V lookup: CDR1 SGHTS, CDR2 YDEGEE. The CDR3 region has the DNA TGTGCCAGCAGCTTGGCCCTGGGGGGCCGCGGCGAGCAGTACTTC. Protein: CASSLALGGRGEQYF. The full variable domain, in which reference TRBV5-8 and TRBJ2-7 provide the parts outside the CDR3, is EAGVTQSPTHLIKTRGQQATLRCSPISGHTSVYWYQQALGLGLQFLLWYDEGEERNRGNFPPRFSGRQFPNYSSELNVNALELEDSALYLCASSLALGGRGEQYFGPGTRLTVT.

This clonotype showed up many times. V gene TRBV5-1 combines with J gene TRBJ2-1, with TRBD2 matching 11 bases. V was clipped by 6 bases and J by 12 bases; unmatched bases: 14. The V gene's germline CDR1 is SGHRS and CDR2 YFSETQ. There are 15 residues in the CDR3. CDR3 sequence (DNA): TGCGCCAGCACCCCGCAGGGACTAGCGGCCTACGGGCAGTTCTTC. This sequence encodes CASTPQGLAAYGQFF. Drawing the rest from reference TRBV5-1 and TRBJ2-1, the complete variable domain is KAGVTQTPRYLIKTRGQQVTLSCSPISGHRSVSWYQQTPGQGLQFLFEYFSETQRNKGNFPGRFSGRQFSNSRSEMNVSTLELGDSALYLCASTPQGLAAYGQFFGPGTRLTVL.

This clonotype has at least ten counts. This chain connects TRBV30 to TRBJ2-5; 8 nucleotides agree with TRBD2. From germline, CDR1 is GTSNPN and CDR2 SVGIG (reference sequence). The CDR3 extends over 14 amino acids. V lost 5 bases, J lost 2 bases, and 7 bases stayed unmatched. CDR3 protein: CAWERTSRQETQYF. CDR3 sequence (DNA): TGTGCCTGGGAAAGGACTAGCAGGCAAGAGACCCAGTACTTC. Complete variable domain (other parts from reference TRBV30 and TRBJ2-5): SQTIHQWPATLVQPVGSPLSLECTVEGTSNPNLYWYRQAAGRGLQLLFYSVGIGQISSEVPQNLSASRPQDRQFILSSKKLLLSDSGFYLCAWERTSRQETQYFGPGTRLLVL.

This clonotype has a count of ten or more. V usage is TRBV28 and J usage is TRBJ1-2; D is ambiguous. The CDR3 covers 13 residues. The germline V and J ends were trimmed by 2 bases and 4 bases, with 8 bases remaining between them. In germline, CDR1 is MDHEN, CDR2 SYDVKM. The CDR3 nucleotides read TGTGCCAGCAGTTTAAAGGCTATCTATGGCTACACCTTC. It encodes CASSLKAIYGYTF.

A remark on this clonotype: Since the CDR3 does not end with the conserved phenylalanine or tryptophan, this likely comes from a read error. The rearrangement uses TRBV11-2 and TRBJ2-1; perhaps TRBD1 as D (5 bases). CDR1 and CDR2 (germline): SGHAT, FQNNGV. CDR3 length: 14 amino acids. Deletions cut 5 bases from V and 12 bases from J, with 20 bases between. The CDR3 DNA reads as TGTGCCAGCAGCATTGAGGCGGCGTCTACAGGGCAGTTCGTC. Residues: CASSIEAASTGQFV.

This clonotype was found many times. The rearrangement uses TRBV12-3 or TRBV12-4 and TRBJ1-5, with 10 nucleotides matching TRBD1. The CDR3 is 15 amino acids. V was clipped by 5 bases and J by 4 bases; unmatched bases: 5. The DNA for the CDR3 is TGTGCCAGCAGTGCCGGACAGGGGGAAAATCAGCCCCAGCATTTT. This gives the protein CASSAGQGENQPQHF.

This clonotype was recorded at least ten times. The rearrangement links TRBV20-1 to TRBJ1-3; D call uncertain. The V end lost 0 bases, the J end lost 4 bases, and 7 bases lay between the germline ends. The germline gives CDR1 DFQATT, CDR2 SNEGSKA (reference sequence). CDR3 length: 13 amino acids. The CDR3 protein is CSARDSGGNTIYF. CDR3 bases: TGCAGTGCTAGAGACTCTGGAGGAAACACCATATATTTT.

The gene calls are TRBV7-9 and TRBJ1-1; D is ambiguous. V was pared by 1 base and J by 10 bases, with 13 bases between. Germline V gene lookup returns CDR1 SEHNR and CDR2 FQNEAQ (reference sequence). The CDR3 consists of 13 residues. DNA for the CDR3: TGTGCCAGCAGCTTAGTGGAGGGTTTTACAGCTTTCTTT. Its protein is CASSLVEGFTAFF. Full variable domain (remainder filled in from reference TRBV7-9 and TRBJ1-1): DTGVSQNPRHKITKRGQNVTFRCDPISEHNRLYWYRQTLGQGPEFLTYFQNEAQLEKSRLLSDRFSAERPKGSFSTLEIQRTEQGDSAMYLCASSLVEGFTAFFGQGTRLTVV.

The rearrangement links TRBV2 to TRBJ2-1, with 11 bases matching TRBD2. The ends lost 8 bases at V and 5 bases at J; junction bases unmatched: 8. Germline V gives CDR1 SNHLY, CDR2 FYNNEI. The CDR3 is 15 residues long. CDR3: CASGRPGLADNEQFF. Written as DNA, the CDR3 is TGTGCCAGCGGTCGACCGGGACTAGCGGACAATGAGCAGTTCTTC.

CDR3: CAISAGTGNYGYTF. DNA for the CDR3: TGTGCCATCAGTGCCGGGACAGGCAACTATGGCTACACCTTC. The rearrangement links TRBV10-3 to TRBJ1-2; 8 bases agree with TRBD1. Germline-derived CDR1 and CDR2 are ENHRY and SYGVKD. Trimming removed 4 bases from V and 2 bases from J; junction bases left unmatched: 3. The CDR3 spans 14 residues.

The chain employs TRBV19 and TRBJ1-5; D remains ambiguous. The CDR3 is made up of 14 amino acids. Trimming left V 1 base short and J 2 bases short, with 6 bases between. Germline CDR1 LNHDA, CDR2 SQIVND (reference sequence). Here the CDR3 DNA reads TGTGCCAGTAGTATAGGAGATCGCAATCAGCCCCAGCATTTT. It translates to CASSIGDRNQPQHF.

V is TRBV10-2 and J is TRBJ2-2; TRBD2 matches 12 bases. The germline gives CDR1 WSHSY, CDR2 SAAADI. With V trimmed by 7 bases and J by 10 bases, 10 bases remained unmatched. The CDR3 runs to 15 residues. CDR3 sequence reads: CASNGASGRVEELFF. As DNA, the CDR3 is TGCGCCAGCAACGGTGCTAGCGGGAGGGTTGAGGAGCTGTTTTTT.

This clonotype was detected many times. The chain couples TRBV5-1 to TRBJ1-2; 9 nucleotides align to TRBD1. This CDR3 comprises 17 residues. V was clipped by 4 bases and J by 1 base; unmatched bases: 11. CDR1 is SGHRS, CDR2 YFSETQ, per germline. The CDR3 loop is CASSPSPGTGHNYGYTF. The CDR3 nucleotides are TGCGCCAGCAGCCCCAGTCCCGGGACAGGGCATAACTATGGCTACACCTTC. Full variable domain (rest looked up from reference TRBV5-1 and TRBJ1-2): KAGVTQTPRYLIKTRGQQVTLSCSPISGHRSVSWYQQTPGQGLQFLFEYFSETQRNKGNFPGRFSGRQFSNSRSEMNVSTLELGDSALYLCASSPSPGTGHNYGYTFGSGTRLTVV.

This clonotype has at least ten counts. The rearrangement uses TRBV12-3 or TRBV12-4 and TRBJ2-2; D call uncertain. The CDR3 loop spans 14 amino acids. The V gene lost 5 bases and the J gene lost 2 bases, with 9 bases spanning the gap. This CDR3 is CASSPSDNTGELFF. The CDR3 DNA is TGTGCCAGCAGTCCTTCAGACAACACCGGGGAGCTGTTTTTT.

Comment on this clonotype: A much more abundant neighbour one base away suggests this may be a read error. V usage is TRBV2 and J usage is TRBJ1-1; 8 bases map to TRBD1. CDR1 is SNHLY, CDR2 FYNNEI, per germline. The CDR3 spans 14 residues. Trimming at V came to 8 bases and at J to 6 bases, leaving 11 bases not matched to a gene. CDR3 protein: CASGPRTGISEAFF. The CDR3 nucleotides are TGTGCCAGCGGCCCCCGGACAGGGATCTCTGAAGCTTTCTTT.

There are many counts of this clonotype. The chain uses TRBV3-1 and TRBJ2-7, with 7 bases matching TRBD1. V lost 3 bases, J lost 9 bases, and 8 bases stayed unmatched. The V gene's germline CDR1 is LGHDT and CDR2 YNNKEL (reference sequence). CDR3 length equals 13 residues. CDR3 loop: CASSQGQLRGQYF. The CDR3 coding sequence is TGTGCCAGCAGCCAGGGACAGCTACGAGGGCAGTACTTC.

This clonotype was detected many times. Relative to the germline gene, one junction end is altered; a read error may explain this. V usage is TRBV7-8 and J usage is TRBJ2-2; 7 nucleotides align to TRBD2. CDR1 and CDR2 (germline): SGHVS, FQNEAQ. The CDR3 length is 15 residues. CDR3 DNA sequence: TGTGCCAGCAGGGCGCCGGGGGGAGGCACCGGGGGGCTGTTTTTT. It yields the protein CASRAPGGGTGGLFF.

Note on this clonotype: A much larger clone differs by one base, so this may be a read error. The rearrangement joins TRBV19 to TRBJ1-1, with D unclear. V was trimmed by 9 bases and J by 4 bases, leaving 18 bases between them. The CDR3 sequence is 14 residues long. Germline-derived CDR1 and CDR2 are LNHDA and SQIVND (reference sequence). The CDR3 region has the DNA TGTGCCAGCAGCCCCCTGAGTCTGAGCACTGAAGCTTTCTTT. Amino acids: CASSPLSLSTEAFF.